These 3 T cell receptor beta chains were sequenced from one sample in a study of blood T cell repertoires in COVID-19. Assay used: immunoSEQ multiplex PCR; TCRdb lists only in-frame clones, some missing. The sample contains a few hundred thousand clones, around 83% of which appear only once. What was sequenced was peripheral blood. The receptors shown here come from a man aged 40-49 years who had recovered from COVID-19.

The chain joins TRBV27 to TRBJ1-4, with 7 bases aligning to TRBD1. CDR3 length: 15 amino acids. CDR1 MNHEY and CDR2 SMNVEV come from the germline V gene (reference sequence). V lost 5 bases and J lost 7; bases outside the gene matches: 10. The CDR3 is CASSPSGTEAEKLFF. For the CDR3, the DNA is TGTGCCAGCAGTCCTTCCGGGACAGAGGCTGAAAAACTGTTTTTT.

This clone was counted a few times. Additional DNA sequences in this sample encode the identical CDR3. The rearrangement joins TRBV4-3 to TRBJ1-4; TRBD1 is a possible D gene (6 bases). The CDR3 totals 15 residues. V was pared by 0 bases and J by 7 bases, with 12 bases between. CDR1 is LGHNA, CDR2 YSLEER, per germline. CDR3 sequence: CASSQDTGSREKLFF. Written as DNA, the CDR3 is TGCGCCAGCAGCCAAGACACAGGGTCCCGTGAAAAACTGTTTTTT.

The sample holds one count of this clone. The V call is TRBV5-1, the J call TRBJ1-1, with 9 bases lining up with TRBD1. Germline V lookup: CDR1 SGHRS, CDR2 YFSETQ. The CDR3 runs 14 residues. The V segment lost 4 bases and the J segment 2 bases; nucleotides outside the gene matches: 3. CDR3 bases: TGCGCCAGCAGCGTGGACAGGGGAAACACTGAAGCTTTCTTT. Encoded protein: CASSVDRGNTEAFF.